The 5 T cell receptor beta chains below were found in one sample sequenced in a study of STAT3 mutations in large granular lymphocyte leukemia. Study outcomes and limitations: At least one immunodominant TCR beta clonotype appeared in every T-cell large granular lymphocyte leukemia patient.

Which antigens these TCRs recognize remains unknown. Repertoires were generated with immunoSEQ multiplex PCR, while TCRdb's copy carries only in-frame clones and drops some. The data contain approximately 12,000 clones, about nine tenths of them singletons. Sequencing input: peripheral blood mononuclear cells. The receptors were sampled from a man aged 40-50 years with T-cell large granular lymphocyte leukemia. Some clones in this sample may be carry-over from other donors' samples.

The V call is TRBV4-3, the J call TRBJ1-3; D is undetermined. Germline CDR1 LGHNA, CDR2 YSLEER. The CDR3 is 16 residues long. V was shortened by 0 bases and J by 7 bases, with 16 bases between the two germline ends. CDR3 nucleotide sequence: TGCGCCAGCAGCCAAGAAAAGTTTGGGTCTCTGAACACCATATATTTT. Protein: CASSQEKFGSLNTIYF.

The chain couples TRBV13 to TRBJ1-3, with D possibly being TRBD1 (5 bases). There are 17 residues in the CDR3. Germline lookup yields CDR1 PRHDT and CDR2 FYEKMQ (reference sequence). The V end was cut by 7 bases, the J end by 1 base, with 20 bases between. This CDR3 reads CASKPGVRGASGNTIYF. The DNA for the CDR3 is TGTGCCAGCAAACCGGGGGTTAGGGGCGCGTCTGGAAACACCATATATTTT.

The chain carries TRBV5-1 and TRBJ2-2; perhaps TRBD2 as D (6 bases). Germline CDR1 SGHRS, CDR2 YFSETQ. This CDR3 contains 17 residues. Trimming stripped 0 bases from V and 5 bases from J, with 17 bases between. This chain's CDR3 is CASSLGTSKAETGELFF. CDR3 sequence (DNA): TGCGCCAGCAGCTTGGGTACTAGCAAAGCGGAGACCGGGGAGCTGTTTTTT.

The chain joins TRBV7-9 to TRBJ2-1; TRBD1 matches 9 bases. Unmatched junction bases numbered 6, after V lost 3 bases and J lost 6 bases. Germline V gene lookup returns CDR1 SEHNR and CDR2 FQNEAQ (reference sequence). This CDR3 is built from 15 residues. Here the CDR3 reads CASSLLQGATNEQFF. DNA for the CDR3: TGTGCCAGCAGCTTGTTACAGGGGGCCACCAATGAGCAGTTCTTC.

The CDR3 here is CASSLNHQNSSPLHF. Written as DNA, the CDR3 is TGTGCCAGCAGCTTGAACCATCAGAACTCCTCACCCCTCCACTTT. The rearrangement uses TRBV14 and TRBJ1-6; D gene ambiguous. Germline-derived CDR1 and CDR2 are SGHDN and FVKESK. The CDR3 sequence is 15 residues long. V lost 5 bases and J lost 10, with 18 bases in between.